One T cell receptor beta chain is described in this entry. Its target is not known. The source of the sample is a study of T cells in Graves' hyperthyroidism and ophthalmopathy. The investigators amplified TCR beta CDR3 regions from RNA transcripts. When the TCR CDR3 underwent first-round RT-PCR, the HTBI primer set was used. Each CDR3 protein gets one entry after TCRdb re-called the multiplex PCR reads with MiXCR. This table has fewer than 500,000 distinct CDR3 sequences, roughly 15% appearing once. Study outcomes and limitations: Classification by a 13 V-J model distinguished ophthalmopathy from stable hyperthyroidism.

The sample comprised blood. The sequence was obtained from a man aged 18 to 30 with Graves' ophthalmopathy.

The chain's CDR3 is CASSPGQGPEETQYF. The CDR3 region has the DNA TGTGCCAGCAGCCCCGGACAGGGTCCCGAAGAGACCCAGTACTTC. The chain is built from TRBV11-2 and TRBJ2-5, with 8 bases identical to TRBD1. Losses at the gene ends were 5 bases for V and 3 bases for J; bases not matched to a gene: 8. The germline gives CDR1 SGHAT, CDR2 FQNNGV. This CDR3 spans 15 amino acids. Using reference TRBV11-2 and TRBJ2-5 for the parts outside the CDR3, the full variable domain is EAGVAQSPRYKIIEKRQSVAFWCNPISGHATLYWYQQILGQGPKLLIQFQNNGVVDDSQLPKDRFSAERLKGVDSTLKIQPAKLEDSAVYLCASSPGQGPEETQYFGPGTRLLVL.